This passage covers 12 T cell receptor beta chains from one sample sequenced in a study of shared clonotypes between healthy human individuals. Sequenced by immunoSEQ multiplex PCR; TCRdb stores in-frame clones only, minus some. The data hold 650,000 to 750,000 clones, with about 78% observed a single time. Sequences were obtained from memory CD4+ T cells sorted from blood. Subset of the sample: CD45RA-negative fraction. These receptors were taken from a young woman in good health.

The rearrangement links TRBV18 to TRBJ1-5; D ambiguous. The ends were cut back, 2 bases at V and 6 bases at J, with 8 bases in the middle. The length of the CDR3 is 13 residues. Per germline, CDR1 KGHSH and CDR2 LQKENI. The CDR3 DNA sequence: TGTGCCAGCTCACCAATAGGAGGTCAGCCCCAGCATTTT. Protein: CASSPIGGQPQHF.

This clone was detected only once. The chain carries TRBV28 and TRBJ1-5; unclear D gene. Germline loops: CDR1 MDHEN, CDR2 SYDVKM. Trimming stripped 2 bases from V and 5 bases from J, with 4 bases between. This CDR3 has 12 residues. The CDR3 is CASSLMDQPQHF. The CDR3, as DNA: TGTGCCAGCAGTTTAATGGATCAGCCCCAGCATTTT.

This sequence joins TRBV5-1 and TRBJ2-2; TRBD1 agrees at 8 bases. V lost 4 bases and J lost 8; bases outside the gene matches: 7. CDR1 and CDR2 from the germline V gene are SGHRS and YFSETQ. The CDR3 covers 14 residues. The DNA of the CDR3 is TGCGCCAGCAGCGGCGGACAGGGTACTGGGGAGCTGTTTTTT. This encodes CASSGGQGTGELFF.

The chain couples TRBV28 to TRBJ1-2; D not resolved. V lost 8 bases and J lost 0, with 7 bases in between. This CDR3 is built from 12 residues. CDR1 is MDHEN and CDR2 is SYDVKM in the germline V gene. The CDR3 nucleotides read TGTGCCAGCGGTAGGACTAACTATGGCTACACCTTC. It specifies CASGRTNYGYTF.

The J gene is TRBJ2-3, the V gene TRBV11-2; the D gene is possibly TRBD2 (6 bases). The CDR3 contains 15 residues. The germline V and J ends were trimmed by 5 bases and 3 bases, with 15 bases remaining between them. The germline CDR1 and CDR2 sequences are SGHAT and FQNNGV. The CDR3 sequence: CASSPRERGTDTQYF. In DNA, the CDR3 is TGTGCCAGCAGCCCCCGGGAGCGTGGTACAGATACGCAGTATTTT.

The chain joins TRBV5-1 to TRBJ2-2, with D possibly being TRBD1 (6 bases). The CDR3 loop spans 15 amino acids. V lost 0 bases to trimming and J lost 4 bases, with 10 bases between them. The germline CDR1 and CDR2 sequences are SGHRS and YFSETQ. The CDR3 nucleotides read TGCGCCAGCAGCTTGGGGGGGCTTGGCACCGGGGAGCTGTTTTTT. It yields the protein CASSLGGLGTGELFF.

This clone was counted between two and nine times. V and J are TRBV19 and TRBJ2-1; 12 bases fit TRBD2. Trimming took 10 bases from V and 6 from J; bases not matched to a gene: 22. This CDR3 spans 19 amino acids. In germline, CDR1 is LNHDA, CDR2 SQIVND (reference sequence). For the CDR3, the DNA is TGTGCCACCAAAATACCCCGGCTAGCGGGAGGGCAACCAACCAATGAGCAGTTCTTC. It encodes CATKIPRLAGGQPTNEQFF.

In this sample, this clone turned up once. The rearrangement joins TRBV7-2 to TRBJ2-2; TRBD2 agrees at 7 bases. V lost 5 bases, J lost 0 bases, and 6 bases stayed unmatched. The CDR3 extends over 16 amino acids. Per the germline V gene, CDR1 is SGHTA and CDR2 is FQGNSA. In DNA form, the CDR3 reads TGTGCCAGCAGCCTCAATAGCGGGTCGAACACCGGGGAGCTGTTTTTT. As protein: CASSLNSGSNTGELFF.

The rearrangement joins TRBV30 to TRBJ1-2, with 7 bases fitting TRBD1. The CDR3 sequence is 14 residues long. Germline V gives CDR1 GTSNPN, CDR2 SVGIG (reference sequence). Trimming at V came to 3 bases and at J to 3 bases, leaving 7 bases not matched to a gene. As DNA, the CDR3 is TGTGCCTGGAGACGATATGACAGGGACTATGGCTACACCTTC. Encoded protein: CAWRRYDRDYGYTF.

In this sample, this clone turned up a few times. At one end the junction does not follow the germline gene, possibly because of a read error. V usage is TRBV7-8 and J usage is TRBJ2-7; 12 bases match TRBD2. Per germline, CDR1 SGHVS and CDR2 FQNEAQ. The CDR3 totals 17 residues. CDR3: CASSLAGGPSFGYEQYF. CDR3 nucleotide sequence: TGTGCCAGCAGCCTAGCGGGAGGGCCCTCTTTTGGCTACGAGCAGTACTTC.

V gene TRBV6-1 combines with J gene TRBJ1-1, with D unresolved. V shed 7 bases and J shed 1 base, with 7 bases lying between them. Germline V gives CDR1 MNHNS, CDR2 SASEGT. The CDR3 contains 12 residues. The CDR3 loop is CASKMGNTEAFF. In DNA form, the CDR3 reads TGTGCCAGCAAAATGGGGAACACTGAAGCTTTCTTT.

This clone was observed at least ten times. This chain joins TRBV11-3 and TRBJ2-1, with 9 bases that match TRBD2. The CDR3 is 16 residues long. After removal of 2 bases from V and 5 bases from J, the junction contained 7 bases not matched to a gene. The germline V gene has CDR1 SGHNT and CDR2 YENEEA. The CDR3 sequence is CASSLNAGGLHNEQFF. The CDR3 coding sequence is TGTGCCAGCAGCTTAAATGCGGGAGGGCTCCACAATGAGCAGTTCTTC.